This entry features one T cell receptor (beta chain) sequence. Its target is not known. This CDR3 spans 15 amino acids. Germline-derived CDR1 and CDR2 are MNHEY and SVGAGI. V gave up 0 bases and J gave up 3 bases, with 11 bases separating them. The data stem from a study of cytomegalovirus exposure and HLA in healthy donors. The study, taken as a whole, reports: Sequences of the TCR beta chain were said to predict the HLA-A and HLA-B alleles of most subjects accurately. Researchers counted roughly 150 TCR beta chains as cytomegalovirus-associated. Immune exposure data for these donors was limited to CMV serostatus.

Researchers ran the PCR with 60 Vbeta and 13 Jbeta primers. Authors' methods: Per a later analysis, the number of unique TCR beta chains was 75 million to 90 million, of which some 10 million were shared. The method was immunoSEQ multiplex PCR; TCRdb's version includes in-frame clones alone and lacks a portion of them. For V, J and clone size, that table is used; D and trimming come from the DNA. The repertoire has 220,000 or so clones, 60% to 80% of them found once; the top ten carry roughly 1.9%. The chain recombines TRBV6-5 with TRBJ1-1; D call uncertain. The receptor was isolated from a woman aged 30 to 39 in good health and CMV-seronegative. Sequenced material: PBMCs. The DNA of the CDR3 is TGTGCCAGCAGTTACTCGACTCCTCCGGACACTGAAGCTTTCTTT. Translating it yields CASSYSTPPDTEAFF.